This passage covers 15 T cell receptor beta chains from one sample sequenced in a study of blood T cell repertoires in COVID-19. Method: immunoSEQ multiplex PCR; TCRdb's copy keeps in-frame clones and lacks some. The sample lists some 160,000 clones, around four fifths seen once, with approximately 8.2% in the top ten. The specimen was peripheral blood. These receptors were collected from a woman of 80 years or more with COVID-19, enrolled during active disease.

The chain employs TRBV27 and TRBJ2-1; TRBD2 aligns across 12 bases. CDR3 length: 15 residues. J was trimmed by 4 bases and V by 4 bases; bases with no gene match: 2. The germline gives CDR1 MNHEY, CDR2 SMNVEV (reference sequence). CDR3 nucleotide sequence: TGTGCCAGCAGTTCAGGACTAGCGGGATACAATGAGCAGTTCTTC. As protein: CASSSGLAGYNEQFF.

The V gene is TRBV5-1, the J gene TRBJ1-5; no definite D call. Trimming shortened V by 1 base and J by 2 bases, and 7 bases separated the two germline ends. There are 14 residues in the CDR3. Germline V gives CDR1 SGHRS, CDR2 YFSETQ. As DNA, the CDR3 is TGCGCCAGCAGCTTGCGGGAGCGCAATCAGCCCCAGCATTTT. It encodes CASSLRERNQPQHF.

This clone was observed a few times. The chain recombines TRBV5-1 with TRBJ2-1; TRBD2 agrees at 7 bases. The germline gives CDR1 SGHRS, CDR2 YFSETQ. V lost 1 base, J lost 7 bases, and 11 bases stayed unmatched. The CDR3 consists of 16 residues. CDR3 bases: TGCGCCAGCAGCTTGATAAGCGCTAGCGGATCGAATGAGCAGTTCTTC. Its translation is CASSLISASGSNEQFF. Full variable domain (outside the CDR3, taken from reference TRBV5-1 and TRBJ2-1): KAGVTQTPRYLIKTRGQQVTLSCSPISGHRSVSWYQQTPGQGLQFLFEYFSETQRNKGNFPGRFSGRQFSNSRSEMNVSTLELGDSALYLCASSLISASGSNEQFFGPGTRLTVL.

The rearrangement links TRBV6-1 to TRBJ1-5, with D tentatively TRBD1 (5 bases). The V gene lost 6 bases and the J gene lost 0 bases, with 9 bases spanning the gap. The germline V gene has CDR1 MNHNS and CDR2 SASEGT. This CDR3 has 14 amino acids. The CDR3 DNA is TGTGCCAGCAGAGGGGCCTATAGCAATCAGCCCCAGCATTTT. Protein product: CASRGAYSNQPQHF.

Of note for this clone: At the DNA level, this CDR3 is encoded by other sequences in the same sample as well. The chain couples TRBV6-1 to TRBJ1-2; weak D call: TRBD1 (5 bases). Germline V gene data show CDR1 as MNHNS and CDR2 as SASEGT. The CDR3 has 13 amino acids. V was clipped by 3 bases and J by 5 bases, with 10 bases between them. This CDR3 reads CASSETGLYGYTF. CDR3 DNA: TGTGCCAGCAGTGAGACGGGACTTTATGGCTACACCTTC.

This chain connects TRBV27 to TRBJ1-6; D is possibly TRBD1 (6 bases). Germline CDR1 reads MNHEY; CDR2 reads SMNVEV (reference sequence). V lost 8 bases to trimming and J lost 7 bases, with 9 bases between them. The CDR3 is 12 amino acids. CDR3: CASWTANSPLHF. The CDR3 bases are TGTGCCAGCTGGACAGCCAATTCACCCCTCCACTTT.

This clone came up a few times. A read error may produce the germline difference seen at one junction end. The chain uses TRBV7-7 and TRBJ2-7; TRBD1 aligns across 10 bases. This CDR3 spans 14 amino acids. Germline assignment: CDR1 SSHAT and CDR2 FNYEAQ (reference sequence). CDR3 nucleotides: TGTGCTAGCAGCCCCGACAGGGGGCGCGGCGAGCAGTACTTC. Residues: CASSPDRGRGEQYF.

This sequence joins TRBV19 and TRBJ2-2; tentative D call: TRBD2 (6 bases). Germline V lookup: CDR1 LNHDA, CDR2 SQIVND (reference sequence). The V end was cut by 10 bases, the J end by 8 bases, with 11 bases between. CDR3 size: 11 residues. The CDR3 region is CATGRDGELFF. CDR3 in DNA: TGTGCCACCGGGAGAGATGGGGAGCTGTTTTTT.

The chain uses TRBV7-8 and TRBJ1-4, with TRBD1 as a possible D gene (5 bases). Trimming removed 3 bases from V and 7 bases from J, with 15 bases in between. CDR3 length: 15 residues. Germline V lookup: CDR1 SGHVS, CDR2 FQNEAQ. This CDR3 reads CASSLGQWIGEKLFF. The DNA for the CDR3 is TGTGCCAGCAGCTTGGGGCAATGGATTGGTGAAAAACTGTTTTTT.

The chain couples TRBV12-3 or TRBV12-4 to TRBJ1-2, with TRBD1 identical over 8 bases. The CDR3 runs 12 residues. Losses at the gene ends were 7 bases for V and 7 bases for J; bases not matched to a gene: 5. The CDR3 spells CASIRTGTGYTF. The CDR3 DNA reads TGTGCCAGCATTCGGACAGGGACTGGCTACACCTTC.

The chain joins TRBV5-1 to TRBJ1-2; D is possibly TRBD1 (6 bases). In germline, CDR1 is SGHRS, CDR2 YFSETQ. V lost 0 bases and J 6 bases, leaving 12 bases between the germline ends. The CDR3 spans 14 residues. CDR3 sequence reads: CASSLETGFNGYTF. The CDR3 coding sequence is TGCGCCAGCAGCTTGGAGACAGGCTTCAATGGCTACACCTTC.

The genes are TRBV6-5 and TRBJ1-2; D remains ambiguous. Germline V gene data show CDR1 as MNHEY and CDR2 as SVGAGI. Between the trimmed V and J ends, which lost 5 bases and 7 bases, there was a span of 11 bases. The CDR3 spans 12 residues. CDR3 sequence: CASSPDNGGYTF. CDR3 bases: TGTGCCAGCAGTCCAGATAATGGTGGCTACACCTTC.

The chain uses TRBV2 and TRBJ2-4; 7 bases are shared with TRBD1. V lost 2 bases to trimming and J lost 13 bases; unmatched junction nucleotides: 5. The CDR3 spans 12 residues. Per the germline V gene, CDR1 is SNHLY and CDR2 is FYNNEI. The CDR3 nucleotides are TGTGCCAGCAGTGAAAGGGGGCCGGCCCAGTACTTC. This gives the protein CASSERGPAQYF.

The chain carries TRBV5-5 and TRBJ1-5, with D perhaps TRBD1 (5 bases). The CDR3 consists of 12 residues. Per germline, CDR1 SGHKS and CDR2 YYEKEE (reference sequence). Trimming cost V 3 bases and J 8 bases, with 9 bases left between them. CDR3 amino acids: CASSSGPEPQHF. CDR3 sequence (DNA): TGTGCCAGCAGCTCAGGGCCCGAGCCCCAGCATTTT.

The chain couples TRBV3-1 (or the pseudogene TRBV3-2) to TRBJ1-2; TRBD1 agrees at 7 bases. The CDR3 totals 14 residues. The germline gives CDR1 LGHDT, CDR2 YNNKEL (reference sequence). V dropped 1 base and J dropped 6; count of bases not matched to a gene: 5. The CDR3: CASSQGHRGDGYTF. For the CDR3, the DNA is TGTGCCAGCAGCCAAGGGCACAGGGGCGATGGCTACACCTTC.